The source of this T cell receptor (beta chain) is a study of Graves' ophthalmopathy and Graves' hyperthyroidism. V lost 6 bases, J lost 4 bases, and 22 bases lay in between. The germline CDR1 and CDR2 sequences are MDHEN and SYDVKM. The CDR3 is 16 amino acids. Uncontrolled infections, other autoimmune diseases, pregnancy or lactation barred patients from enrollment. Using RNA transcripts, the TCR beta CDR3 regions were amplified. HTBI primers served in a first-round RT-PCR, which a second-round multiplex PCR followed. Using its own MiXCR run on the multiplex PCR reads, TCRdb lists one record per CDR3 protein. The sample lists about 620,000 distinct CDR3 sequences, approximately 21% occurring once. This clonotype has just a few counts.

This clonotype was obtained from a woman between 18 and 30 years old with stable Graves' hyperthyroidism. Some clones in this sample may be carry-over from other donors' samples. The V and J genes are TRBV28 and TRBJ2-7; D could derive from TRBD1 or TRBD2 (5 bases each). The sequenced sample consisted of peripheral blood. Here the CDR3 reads CASSPFRDGVTYEQYF. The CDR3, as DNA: TGTGCCAGCAGCCCTTTTAGGGACGGAGTCACGTACGAGCAGTACTTC.